What follows describes a single T cell receptor (beta chain). No antigen is known for it. Per-base qualities were not stored, and no clone one base away is much larger. The sample originates from a study of blood T cell repertoires in COVID-19 (dated by TCRdb to the early 2020s). At the level of the whole study: Samples from collaborators originated in the United States, Italy and Spain and spanned both the acute and convalescent phases of COVID-19. Samples came from the ongoing ImmuneRACE study (first 160 participants) plus 1,254 subjects from 6 global collaborators. Sample metadata almost always included a de-identified subject ID, COVID-19 status, age in years and sex. Where available, HLA class I and class II types were taken from metadata supplied by the sample provider and were not determined by assay-based typing. The dataset comprised deeply sampled blood TCRbeta repertoires from subjects exposed to, actively infected with, or recovered from COVID-19. The repertoires were made available in a free public database intended to serve as a resource for research on the immune response to SARS-CoV-2. The prospective study material was composed of cDNA or gDNA derived from T cells, B-cell-depleted T cells, or PBMCs.

Overall study results and their limits: The amount of clinical and demographic metadata varied by source and participant and was provided uncurated.

TCRbeta CDR3 regions were amplified from genomic DNA using the immunoSEQ Assay, a bias-controlled multiplex PCR. As for the authors' bioinformatics: Nucleated cell counts per sample were estimated from amplification of reference gene primers within the assay. To quantify the absolute abundance of each unique TCRbeta CDR3 rearrangement, sequence reads were collapsed and filtered. For each sample, productive Simpson clonality was calculated as the square root of Simpson's diversity index over productive rearrangements. What TCRdb holds here is the immuneACCESS table cut down to in-frame rearrangements. Part of the clones is not present; checked against another copy, under half of the missing clones reflect an unresolved V gene, and the others are unexplained. V and J calls and clone size are copied from that table; D and trimming were computed from the DNA. The sample yields more than 150,000 clones; roughly nine tenths were counted once. Clones ranked in the top ten supply less than 25% of the sample.

The collaborating institutions used their own protocols to collect whole blood in K2EDTA tubes. For TCRbeta analysis, collaborator samples were shipped as frozen whole blood, as isolated PBMCs, or as DNA extracted from either sample type. There are 16 amino acids in the CDR3, from cysteine to phenylalanine inclusive. Of the read, only the CDR3 DNA is kept; its 48 bases are in frame from base 1. V lost 4 bases and J lost 0 bases; the stretch between them is 12 bases long. CDR1 and CDR2 (SGHTA, FQGNSA) derive from the germline V gene. Source material: peripheral blood. The receptor chain draws on TRBV7-2 and TRBJ2-2; TRBD2 is a possible D gene, resting on 6 matching bases. The clonotype was recovered from a man in his 70s with active or convalescent COVID-19. The CDR3 region: CASSSGTATNTGELFF. The nucleotide sequence reads TGTGCCAGCAGCTCCGGGACTGCTACGAACACCGGGGAGCTGTTTTTT.